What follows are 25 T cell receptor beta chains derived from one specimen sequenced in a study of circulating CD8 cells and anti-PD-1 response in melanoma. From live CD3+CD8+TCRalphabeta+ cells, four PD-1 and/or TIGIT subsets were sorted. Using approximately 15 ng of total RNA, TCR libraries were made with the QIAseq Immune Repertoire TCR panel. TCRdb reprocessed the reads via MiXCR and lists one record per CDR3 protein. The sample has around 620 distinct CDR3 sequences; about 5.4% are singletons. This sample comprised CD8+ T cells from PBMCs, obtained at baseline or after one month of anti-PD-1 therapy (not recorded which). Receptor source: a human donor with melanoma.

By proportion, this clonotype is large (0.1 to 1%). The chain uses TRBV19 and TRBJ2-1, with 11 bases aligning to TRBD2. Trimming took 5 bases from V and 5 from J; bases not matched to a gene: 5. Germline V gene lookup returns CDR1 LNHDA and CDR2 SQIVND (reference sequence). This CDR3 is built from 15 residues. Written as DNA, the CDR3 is TGTGCCAGTAGTGTAGCGGGAGGGCCAGACAATGAGCAGTTCTTC. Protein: CASSVAGGPDNEQFF.

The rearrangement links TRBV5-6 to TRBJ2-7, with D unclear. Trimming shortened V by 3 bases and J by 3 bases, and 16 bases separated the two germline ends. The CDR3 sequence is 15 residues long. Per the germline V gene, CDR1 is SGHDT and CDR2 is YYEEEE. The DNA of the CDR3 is TGTGCCAGCAGCTCCCCGGACGTTTTACACTACGAGCAGTACTTC. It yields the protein CASSSPDVLHYEQYF. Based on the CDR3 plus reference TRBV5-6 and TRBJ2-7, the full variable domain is DAGVTQSPTHLIKTRGQQVTLRCSPKSGHDTVSWYQQALGQGPQFIFQYYEEEERQRGNFPDRFSGHQFPNYSSELNVNALLLGDSALYLCASSSPDVLHYEQYFGPGTRLTVT.

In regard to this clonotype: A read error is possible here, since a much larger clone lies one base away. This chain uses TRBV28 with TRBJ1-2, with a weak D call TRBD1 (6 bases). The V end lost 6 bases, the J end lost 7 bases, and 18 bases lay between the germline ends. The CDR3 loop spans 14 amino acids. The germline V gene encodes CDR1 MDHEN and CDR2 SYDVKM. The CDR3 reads CASRPLSEGGGYTF. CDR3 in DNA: TGTGCCAGCAGACCTTTGTCAGAAGGGGGTGGCTACACCTTC.

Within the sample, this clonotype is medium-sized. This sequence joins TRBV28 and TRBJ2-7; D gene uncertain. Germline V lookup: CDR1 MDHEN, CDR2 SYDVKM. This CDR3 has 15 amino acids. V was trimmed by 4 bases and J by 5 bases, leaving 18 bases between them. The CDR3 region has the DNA TGTGCCAGCAGTTCTCCAGACACACGAGCCCACGAGCAGTACTTC. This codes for CASSSPDTRAHEQYF.

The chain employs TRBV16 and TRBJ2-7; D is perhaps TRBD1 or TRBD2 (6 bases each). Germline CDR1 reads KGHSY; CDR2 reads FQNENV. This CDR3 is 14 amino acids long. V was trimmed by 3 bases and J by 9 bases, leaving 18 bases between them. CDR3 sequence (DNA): TGTGCCAGCAGCCAGGCCATGGGGGGCCACGGGCAGTACTTC. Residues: CASSQAMGGHGQYF.

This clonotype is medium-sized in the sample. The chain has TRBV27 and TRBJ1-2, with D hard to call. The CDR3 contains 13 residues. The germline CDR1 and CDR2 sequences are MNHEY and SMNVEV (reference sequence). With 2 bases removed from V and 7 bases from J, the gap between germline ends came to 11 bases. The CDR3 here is CASSLGPLSGYTF. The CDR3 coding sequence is TGTGCCAGCAGTTTAGGGCCGCTCTCTGGCTACACCTTC.

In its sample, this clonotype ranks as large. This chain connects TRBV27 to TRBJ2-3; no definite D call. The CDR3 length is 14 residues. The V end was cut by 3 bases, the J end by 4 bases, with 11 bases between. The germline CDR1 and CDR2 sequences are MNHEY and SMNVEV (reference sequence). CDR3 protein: CASSFSVLADTQYF. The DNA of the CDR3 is TGTGCCAGCAGTTTCTCCGTGTTGGCAGATACGCAGTATTTT.

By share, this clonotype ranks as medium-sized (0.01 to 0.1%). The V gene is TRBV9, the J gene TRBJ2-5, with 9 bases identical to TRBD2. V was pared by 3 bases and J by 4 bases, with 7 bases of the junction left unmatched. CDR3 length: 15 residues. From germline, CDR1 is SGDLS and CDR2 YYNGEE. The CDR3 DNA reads TGTGCCAGCAGCGCCCAGCCGCGGGGGGGAGAGACCCAGTACTTC. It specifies CASSAQPRGGETQYF.

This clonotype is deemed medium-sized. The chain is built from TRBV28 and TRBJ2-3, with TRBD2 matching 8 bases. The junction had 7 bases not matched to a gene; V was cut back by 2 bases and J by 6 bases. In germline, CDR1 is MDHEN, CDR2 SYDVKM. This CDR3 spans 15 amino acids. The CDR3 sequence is CASSLHGRAVDTQYF. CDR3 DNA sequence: TGTGCCAGCAGTTTACACGGGAGGGCCGTTGATACGCAGTATTTT.

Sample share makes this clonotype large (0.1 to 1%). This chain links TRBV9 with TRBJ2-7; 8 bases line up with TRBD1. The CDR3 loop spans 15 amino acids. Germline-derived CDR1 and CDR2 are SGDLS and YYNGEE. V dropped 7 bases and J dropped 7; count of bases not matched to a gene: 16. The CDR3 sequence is CASSRPQGASSEQYF. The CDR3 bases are TGTGCCAGCTCCCGGCCGCAGGGGGCTTCGAGTGAGCAGTACTTC. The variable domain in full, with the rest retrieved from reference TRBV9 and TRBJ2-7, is DSGVTQTPKHLITATGQRVTLRCSPRSGDLSVYWYQQSLDQGLQFLIQYYNGEERAKGNILERFSAQQFPDLHSELNLSSLELGDSALYFCASSRPQGASSEQYFGPGTRLTVT.

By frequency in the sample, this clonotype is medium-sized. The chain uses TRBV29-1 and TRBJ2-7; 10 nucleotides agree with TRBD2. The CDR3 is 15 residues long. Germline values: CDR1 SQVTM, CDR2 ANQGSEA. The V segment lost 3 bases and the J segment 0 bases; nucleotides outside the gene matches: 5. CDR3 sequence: CSVDLLAGVSYEQYF. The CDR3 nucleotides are TGCAGCGTTGATCTCCTAGCGGGAGTCTCCTACGAGCAGTACTTC.

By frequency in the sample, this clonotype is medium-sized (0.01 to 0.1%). DNA for the CDR3: TGTGCCAGCGGGGCGGGAGCCCTCTCCTACGAGCAGTACTTC. Protein product: CASGAGALSYEQYF. The chain links TRBV27 to TRBJ2-7, with TRBD2 matching over 7 bases. This CDR3 is built from 14 residues. Germline CDR1 reads MNHEY; CDR2 reads SMNVEV (reference sequence). V lost 8 bases and J lost 0; bases outside the gene matches: 7.

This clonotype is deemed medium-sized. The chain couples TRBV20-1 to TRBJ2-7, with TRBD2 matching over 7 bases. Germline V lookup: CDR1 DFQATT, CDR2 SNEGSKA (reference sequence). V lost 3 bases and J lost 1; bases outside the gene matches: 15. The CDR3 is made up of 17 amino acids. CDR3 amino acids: CSARGGRVTSSSYEQYF. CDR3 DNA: TGCAGTGCTAGGGGGGGTCGGGTGACTAGCAGTTCCTACGAGCAGTACTTC.

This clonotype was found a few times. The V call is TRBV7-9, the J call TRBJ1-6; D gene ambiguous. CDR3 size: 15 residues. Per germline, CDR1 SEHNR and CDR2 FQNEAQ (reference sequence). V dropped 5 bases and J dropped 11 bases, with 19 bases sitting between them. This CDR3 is CASSPPTGAGTPLHF. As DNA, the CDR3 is TGTGCCAGCAGCCCACCGACGGGAGCCGGGACACCCCTCCACTTT.

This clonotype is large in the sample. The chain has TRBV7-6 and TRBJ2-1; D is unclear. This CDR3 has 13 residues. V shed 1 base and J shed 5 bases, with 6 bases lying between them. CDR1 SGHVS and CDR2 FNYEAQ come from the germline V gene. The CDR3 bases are TGTGCCAGCAGCTTAGATGGGCACAATGAGCAGTTCTTC. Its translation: CASSLDGHNEQFF.

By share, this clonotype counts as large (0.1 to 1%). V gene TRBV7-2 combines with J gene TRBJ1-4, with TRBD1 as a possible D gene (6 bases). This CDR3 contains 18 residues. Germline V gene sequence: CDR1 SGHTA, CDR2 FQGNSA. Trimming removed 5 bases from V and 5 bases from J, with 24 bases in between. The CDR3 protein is CASSATYGTSYPNEKLFF. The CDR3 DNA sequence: TGTGCCAGCAGCGCGACTTATGGGACATCATACCCAAATGAAAAACTGTTTTTT.

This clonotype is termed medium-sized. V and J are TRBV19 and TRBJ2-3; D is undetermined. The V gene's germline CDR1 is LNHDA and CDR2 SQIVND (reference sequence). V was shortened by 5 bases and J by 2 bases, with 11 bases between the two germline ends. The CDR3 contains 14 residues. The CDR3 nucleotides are TGTGCCAGTAGTCCCTCGTTACTCACAGATACGCAGTATTTT. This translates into CASSPSLLTDTQYF.

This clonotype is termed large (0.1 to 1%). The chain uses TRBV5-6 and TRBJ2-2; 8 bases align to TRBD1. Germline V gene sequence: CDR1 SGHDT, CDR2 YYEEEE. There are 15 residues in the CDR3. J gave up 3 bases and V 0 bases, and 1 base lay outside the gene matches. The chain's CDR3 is CASSLVQGDTGELFF. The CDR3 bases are TGTGCCAGCAGCTTGGTACAGGGGGACACCGGGGAGCTGTTTTTT. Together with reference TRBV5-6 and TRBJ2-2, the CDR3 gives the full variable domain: DAGVTQSPTHLIKTRGQQVTLRCSPKSGHDTVSWYQQALGQGPQFIFQYYEEEERQRGNFPDRFSGHQFPNYSSELNVNALLLGDSALYLCASSLVQGDTGELFFGEGSRLTVL.

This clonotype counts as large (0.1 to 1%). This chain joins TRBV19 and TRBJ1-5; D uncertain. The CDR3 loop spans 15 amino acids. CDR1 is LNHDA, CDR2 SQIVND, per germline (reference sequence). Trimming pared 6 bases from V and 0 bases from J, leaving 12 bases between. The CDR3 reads CASRWGALSNQPQHF. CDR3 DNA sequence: TGTGCCAGTAGATGGGGAGCCCTTAGCAATCAGCCCCAGCATTTT.

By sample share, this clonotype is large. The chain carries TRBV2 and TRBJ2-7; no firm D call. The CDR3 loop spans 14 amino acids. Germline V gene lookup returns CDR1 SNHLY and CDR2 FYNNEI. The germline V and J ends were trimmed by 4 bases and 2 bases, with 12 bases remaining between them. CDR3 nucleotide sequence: TGTGCCAGCAGTGTGTTACAGCGCGCCTACGAGCAGTACTTC. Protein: CASSVLQRAYEQYF.

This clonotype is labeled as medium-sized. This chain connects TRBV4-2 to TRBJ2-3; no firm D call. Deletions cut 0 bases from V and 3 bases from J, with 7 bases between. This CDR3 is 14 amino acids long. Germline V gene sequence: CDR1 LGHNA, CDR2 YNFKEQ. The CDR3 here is CASSQEALTDTQYF. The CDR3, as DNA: TGTGCCAGCAGCCAAGAAGCCCTGACAGATACGCAGTATTTT.

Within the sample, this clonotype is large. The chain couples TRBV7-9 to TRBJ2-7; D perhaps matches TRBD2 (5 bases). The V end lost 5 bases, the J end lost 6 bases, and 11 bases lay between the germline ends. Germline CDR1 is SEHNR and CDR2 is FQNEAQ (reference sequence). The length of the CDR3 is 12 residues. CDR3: CASSHLGVEQYF. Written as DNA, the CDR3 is TGTGCCAGCAGCCACCTCGGGGTCGAGCAGTACTTC.

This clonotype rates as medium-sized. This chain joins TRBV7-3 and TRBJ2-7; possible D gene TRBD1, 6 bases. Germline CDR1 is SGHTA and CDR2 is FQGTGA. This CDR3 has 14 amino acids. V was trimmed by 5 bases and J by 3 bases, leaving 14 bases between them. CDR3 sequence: CASSQGGDGYEQYF. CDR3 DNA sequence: TGTGCCAGCAGCCAAGGGGGTGATGGCTACGAGCAGTACTTC.

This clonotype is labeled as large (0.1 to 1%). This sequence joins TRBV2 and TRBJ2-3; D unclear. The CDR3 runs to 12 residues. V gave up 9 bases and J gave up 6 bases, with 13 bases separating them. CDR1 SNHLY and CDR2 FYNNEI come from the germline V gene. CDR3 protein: CARRLPTDTQYF. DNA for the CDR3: TGTGCCAGGAGGCTACCCACGGATACGCAGTATTTT.

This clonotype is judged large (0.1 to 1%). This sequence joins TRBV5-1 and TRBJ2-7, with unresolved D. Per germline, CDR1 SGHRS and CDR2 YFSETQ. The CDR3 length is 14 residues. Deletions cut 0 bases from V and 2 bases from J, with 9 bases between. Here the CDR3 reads CASSLGRETYEQYF. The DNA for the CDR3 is TGCGCCAGCAGCTTGGGTCGAGAAACCTACGAGCAGTACTTC.